The next 15 T cell receptor beta chains were all read from a single sample in a study of T-cell memory formation after mild COVID-19. TCRdb re-analysed the 5' RACE reads in MiXCR, keeping a single row per CDR3 protein. Here the sample spans around 310,000 distinct CDR3 sequences, roughly an eighth being singletons. The sequenced sample consisted of PBMCs or a T cell subset sorted from them (not recorded which). The receptors shown here come from a man aged 18 to 29 who had mild COVID-19 (a few samples of this study predate the infection). Cell type and time point are not known.

This clonotype showed up many times. CDR3 in DNA: TGTGCCAGCAGCTCCCCGGGACAATGGGATCCCACTGAAGCTTTCTTT. Amino acid sequence: CASSSPGQWDPTEAFF. The chain couples TRBV7-9 to TRBJ1-1; D may be TRBD1 (6 bases). Trimming removed 4 bases at V and 4 bases at J, with 19 bases between. The V gene's germline CDR1 is SEHNR and CDR2 FQNEAQ (reference sequence). The CDR3 runs to 16 residues.

The V call is TRBV6-5, the J call TRBJ1-2, with D maybe TRBD1 (6 bases). V was clipped by 8 bases and J by 7 bases, with 17 bases between them. The CDR3 has 13 residues. In germline, CDR1 is MNHEY, CDR2 SVGAGI. The CDR3 nucleotides read TGTGCCAGCCCCTCCCGGGGGGCCTCTGGCTACACCTTC. This gives the protein CASPSRGASGYTF.

This clonotype was seen many times. V usage is TRBV6-2 or TRBV6-3 and J usage is TRBJ2-7; no firm D call. The CDR3 spans 12 residues. Germline V CDR1 and CDR2: MNHEY, SVGEGT. V dropped 2 bases and J dropped 6 bases, with 8 bases sitting between them. The CDR3 DNA follows: TGTGCCAGCAGTTACCCGGCTCTCGAGCAGTACTTC. Translation gives CASSYPALEQYF.

This chain joins TRBV4-2 and TRBJ2-4; 16 nucleotides match TRBD2. The CDR3 runs to 20 residues. Trimming took 4 bases from V and 3 from J; bases not matched to a gene: 12. The germline gives CDR1 LGHNA, CDR2 YNFKEQ. The CDR3 DNA follows: TGTGCCAGCAGCCCAGGTGTCGGGACTAGCGGGGGGGCTGGCAAAAACATTCAGTACTTC. Protein: CASSPGVGTSGGAGKNIQYF.

This clonotype was observed a few times. CDR3 sequence: CASSFVPQPQHF. In nucleotides, the CDR3 is TGTGCCAGCAGTTTCGTCCCTCAGCCCCAGCATTTT. The chain carries TRBV6-2 or TRBV6-3 and TRBJ1-5; D call uncertain. The CDR3 spans 12 residues. Looked up from germline, CDR1 is MNHEY and CDR2 is SVGEGT. The V end lost 4 bases, the J end lost 6 bases, and 7 bases lay between the germline ends.

The CDR3 DNA reads as TGTGCCAGCAGCTTATCGAGAAGGGAGAATGAGCAGTTCTTC. This gives the protein CASSLSRRENEQFF. The chain joins TRBV5-4 to TRBJ2-1, with D tentatively TRBD2 (5 bases). Trimming shortened V by 2 bases and J by 7 bases, and 13 bases separated the two germline ends. Germline V lookup: CDR1 SGHNT, CDR2 YYREEE (reference sequence). The CDR3 totals 14 residues.

There are a few counts of this clonotype. The J gene is TRBJ1-5, the V gene TRBV7-8; the D is unclear. V dropped 4 bases and J dropped 9 bases, with 13 bases sitting between them. This CDR3 region has 13 residues. Germline V CDR1 and CDR2: SGHVS, FQNEAQ. CDR3 residues: CASSSEALRPQHF. CDR3 nucleotides: TGTGCCAGCAGCTCTGAGGCTCTCAGGCCCCAGCATTTT.

The chain recombines TRBV29-1 with TRBJ1-1; D is undetermined. The CDR3 sequence is 12 residues long. V was trimmed by 4 bases and J by 5 bases, leaving 11 bases between them. CDR1 is SQVTM, CDR2 ANQGSEA, per germline. The CDR3 sequence: CSVVDLETEAFF. Written as DNA, the CDR3 is TGCAGCGTTGTTGATTTGGAGACTGAAGCTTTCTTT.

The chain joins TRBV28 to TRBJ2-2, with TRBD1 matching 9 bases. Per germline, CDR1 MDHEN and CDR2 SYDVKM. The CDR3 has 15 residues. V shed 3 bases, J shed 5 bases, and the junction held 4 bases outside the gene matches. The CDR3 loop reads CASSFGDRVTGELFF. CDR3 coding DNA: TGTGCCAGCAGTTTCGGGGACAGGGTGACCGGGGAGCTGTTTTTT.

The rearrangement joins TRBV7-9 to TRBJ2-1, with D possibly matching TRBD2 (5 bases). Germline assignment: CDR1 SEHNR and CDR2 FQNEAQ (reference sequence). The CDR3 covers 15 residues. Between the trimmed V and J ends, which lost 2 bases and 5 bases, there was a span of 13 bases. The CDR3: CASSLRLGVHNEQFF. CDR3 sequence (DNA): TGTGCCAGCAGCTTACGGCTCGGGGTTCACAATGAGCAGTTCTTC.

The rearrangement uses TRBV20-1 and TRBJ2-5, with D possibly matching TRBD2 (5 bases). The V end was cut by 2 bases, the J end by 1 base, with 11 bases between. Germline CDR1 is DFQATT and CDR2 is SNEGSKA (reference sequence). This CDR3 spans 14 amino acids. The DNA for the CDR3 is TGCAGTGCTAGACCGTCGCGGGTCCAAGAGACCCAGTACTTC. It yields the protein CSARPSRVQETQYF.

This clonotype was detected a few times. The genes are TRBV12-3 or TRBV12-4 and TRBJ1-6; D is uncertain. V was trimmed by 2 bases and J by 10 bases, leaving 6 bases between them. The CDR3 is 12 residues long. This CDR3 reads CASSLRRSPLHF. In nucleotides, the CDR3 is TGTGCCAGCAGTTTACGGAGATCACCCCTCCACTTT.

CDR3 in DNA: TGTGCCAGCAGTTCCCCCGGGCAGGGGACAGATACGCAGTATTTT. It codes for CASSSPGQGTDTQYF. The J gene is TRBJ2-3, the V gene TRBV6-5; tentatively, D is TRBD1 (6 bases). Looked up from germline, CDR1 is MNHEY and CDR2 is SVGAGI. V was cut by 4 bases and J by 3 bases, with 14 bases left in between. The CDR3 is 15 amino acids.

This clonotype was recorded at least ten times. The J gene is TRBJ2-2, the V gene TRBV5-1; 7 bases agree with TRBD2. Germline loops: CDR1 SGHRS, CDR2 YFSETQ. The CDR3 is 16 residues long. V dropped 5 bases and J dropped 6; count of bases not matched to a gene: 13. The CDR3 loop reads CASRYAEGLSSGELFF. CDR3 nucleotides: TGCGCCAGCAGGTACGCTGAGGGACTAAGCTCCGGGGAGCTGTTTTTT.

This clonotype has ten or more counts. The rearrangement links TRBV20-1 to TRBJ2-2; 11 nucleotides align to TRBD2. CDR3 length: 16 residues. The ends lost 5 bases at V and 3 bases at J; junction bases unmatched: 8. Germline V gene sequence: CDR1 DFQATT, CDR2 SNEGSKA (reference sequence). The CDR3 protein is CSAPRLAGGDTGELFF. CDR3 bases: TGCAGTGCTCCCCGCCTAGCGGGGGGAGACACCGGGGAGCTGTTTTTT.